The 25 T cell receptor beta chains reported below all come from one sample, sequenced in a study of T cells in Graves' hyperthyroidism and ophthalmopathy. The investigators amplified TCR beta CDR3 regions from RNA transcripts. During a first-round RT-PCR of the TCR CDR3, the HTBI primer set was used. TCRdb re-analysed the multiplex PCR reads in MiXCR, keeping a single row per CDR3 protein. Of about 640,000 distinct CDR3 sequences listed, more than 12% are singletons. The sequencing sample was made of blood. The receptors shown here come from a woman between 45 and 65 years old with Graves' ophthalmopathy.

This chain links TRBV18 with TRBJ1-1, with D uncertain. This CDR3 is built from 14 residues. Germline assignment: CDR1 KGHSH and CDR2 LQKENI. Trimming stripped 2 bases from V and 1 base from J, with 8 bases between. CDR3 sequence reads: CASSPAQANTEAFF. DNA of the CDR3: TGTGCCAGCTCACCAGCCCAGGCGAACACTGAAGCTTTCTTT. The full variable domain, with the rest looked up from reference TRBV18 and TRBJ1-1, is NAGVMQNPRHLVRRRGQEARLRCSPMKGHSHVYWYRQLPEEGLKFMVYLQKENIIDESGMPKERFSAEFPKEGPSILRIQQVVRGDSAAYFCASSPAQANTEAFFGQGTRLTVV.

This clonotype appeared many times. V gene TRBV5-1 combines with J gene TRBJ2-5; 10 bases match TRBD1. Losses at the gene ends were 4 bases for V and 5 bases for J; bases not matched to a gene: 8. The CDR3 is made up of 15 amino acids. Germline values: CDR1 SGHRS, CDR2 YFSETQ. The DNA of the CDR3 is TGCGCCAGCAGCACCGGGACAGGGGTGCACGAGACCCAGTACTTC. Its protein product is CASSTGTGVHETQYF.

This clonotype was counted a few times. This chain uses TRBV6-2 or TRBV6-3 with TRBJ1-2; TRBD1 might be the D (5 bases). Trimming cost V 10 bases and J 4 bases, with 22 bases left between them. The CDR3 consists of 15 residues. Germline assignment: CDR1 MNHEY and CDR2 SVGEGT. CDR3 in amino acids: CATAGTGFKSYGYTF. CDR3 nucleotide sequence: TGTGCCACCGCTGGGACTGGGTTTAAATCCTATGGCTACACCTTC.

With respect to this clonotype: A clone one base away is much larger, so this may be a read error. The CDR3 does not close with the conserved phenylalanine or tryptophan, likely indicating a read error. The J gene is TRBJ2-7, the V gene TRBV28; D not certain. CDR1 is MDHEN, CDR2 SYDVKM, per germline. The CDR3 runs to 14 residues. Trimming took off 6 bases at V and 2 bases at J, with 14 bases between the two ends. In DNA form, the CDR3 reads TGTGCCAGCAGCCAAAGCGTTTCCCCCTACGAGCAGTACCTC. This translates into CASSQSVSPYEQYL.

A few counts support this clonotype. J is TRBJ1-2 and V is TRBV5-1; the D gene is possibly TRBD1 (5 bases). Germline-derived CDR1 and CDR2 are SGHRS and YFSETQ. The V end was cut by 4 bases, the J end by 6 bases, with 19 bases between. CDR3 length: 15 residues. This chain's CDR3 is CASSETRDSSNGYTF. For the CDR3, the DNA is TGCGCCAGCAGCGAGACAAGAGACAGTTCCAATGGCTACACCTTC. Full variable domain (remainder filled in from reference TRBV5-1 and TRBJ1-2): KAGVTQTPRYLIKTRGQQVTLSCSPISGHRSVSWYQQTPGQGLQFLFEYFSETQRNKGNFPGRFSGRQFSNSRSEMNVSTLELGDSALYLCASSETRDSSNGYTFGSGTRLTVV.

This clonotype was counted ten times or more. The V call is TRBV20-1, the J call TRBJ1-5; D might be TRBD1 (6 bases). V lost 3 bases, J lost 4 bases, and 22 bases lay in between. Germline CDR1 is DFQATT and CDR2 is SNEGSKA (reference sequence). CDR3 length equals 17 residues. The CDR3 sequence is CSASAGGAGTGNQPQHF. The CDR3 DNA reads TGCAGTGCTAGCGCGGGGGGCGCGGGCACAGGGAATCAGCCCCAGCATTTT.

V usage is TRBV20-1 and J usage is TRBJ1-6, with 11 bases lining up with TRBD1. CDR1 and CDR2 from the germline V gene are DFQATT and SNEGSKA (reference sequence). The junction had 12 bases not matched to a gene; V was cut back by 4 bases and J by 7 bases. The CDR3 contains 17 residues. The CDR3 here is CSANGTGGTLWNSPLHF. The CDR3 nucleotides are TGCAGTGCTAACGGGACAGGGGGGACTCTCTGGAATTCACCCCTCCACTTT.

The CDR3 nucleotides read TGTGCCAGCAGCGACAATATAGGGACTAGCGGGAGCGGTGAGCAGTTCTTC. Protein sequence: CASSDNIGTSGSGEQFF. V usage is TRBV7-8 and J usage is TRBJ2-1, with 14 bases lining up with TRBD2. V dropped 5 bases and J dropped 9; count of bases not matched to a gene: 12. The CDR3 has 17 amino acids. Germline assignment: CDR1 SGHVS and CDR2 FQNEAQ.

This chain joins TRBV7-9 and TRBJ2-3; 11 bases are shared with TRBD2. The V and J ends lost 5 bases and 4 bases, in that order; junction bases with no gene match: 8. This CDR3 region has 16 residues. The V gene's germline CDR1 is SEHNR and CDR2 FQNEAQ (reference sequence). DNA of the CDR3: TGTGCCAGCAGCCCAACTAGCGGGAGAAGCCCAGATACGCAGTATTTT. Protein: CASSPTSGRSPDTQYF.

This clonotype was detected ten times or more. An end of the junction differs from the germline gene, which may be a read error. V gene TRBV5-1 combines with J gene TRBJ2-5; unclear D gene. The CDR3 has 12 amino acids. Germline lookup yields CDR1 SGHRS and CDR2 YFSETQ. CDR3 nucleotide sequence: TGTGCCAGCAGCTTAAACCAAGAGACCCAGTACTTC. Protein product: CASSLNQETQYF. The entire variable domain, with the rest obtained from reference TRBV5-1 and TRBJ2-5, is as follows: KAGVTQTPRYLIKTRGQQVTLSCSPISGHRSVSWYQQTPGQGLQFLFEYFSETQRNKGNFPGRFSGRQFSNSRSEMNVSTLELGDSALYLCASSLNQETQYFGPGTRLLVL.

This clonotype was counted many times. V and J are TRBV2 and TRBJ2-3, with 11 bases fitting TRBD2. Germline V gene sequence: CDR1 SNHLY, CDR2 FYNNEI. V shed 8 bases, J shed 3 bases, and the junction held 4 bases outside the gene matches. This CDR3 has 14 residues. CDR3 in amino acids: CASGGLAETDTQYF. The CDR3 nucleotides are TGTGCCAGCGGGGGACTAGCGGAAACAGATACGCAGTATTTT.

The table lists this clonotype with a few counts. This rearrangement joins TRBV7-3 to TRBJ2-1; D unresolved. The CDR3 loop spans 15 amino acids. V was shortened by 1 base and J by 5 bases, with 12 bases between the two germline ends. CDR1 and CDR2 from the germline V gene are SGHTA and FQGTGA. CDR3 residues: CASSLNPDLNNEQFF. The CDR3 DNA sequence: TGTGCCAGCAGCTTAAATCCGGATTTGAACAATGAGCAGTTCTTC.

The chain employs TRBV14 and TRBJ2-1; D is perhaps TRBD1 or TRBD2 (5 bases each). Between the trimmed V and J ends, which lost 0 bases and 4 bases, there was a span of 13 bases. This CDR3 contains 16 residues. The V gene's germline CDR1 is SGHDN and CDR2 FVKESK. As DNA, the CDR3 is TGTGCCAGCAGCCAAGACCGGGGCAGGGCTTACAATGAGCAGTTCTTC. Its protein product is CASSQDRGRAYNEQFF.

The rearrangement links TRBV28 to TRBJ1-4; 9 bases match TRBD1. The CDR3 has 17 amino acids. Germline CDR1 is MDHEN and CDR2 is SYDVKM. V gave up 3 bases and J gave up 7 bases; unmatched junction bases: 12. The CDR3: CASSFPGTGTYSEKLFF. CDR3 bases: TGTGCCAGCAGTTTCCCCGGGACAGGGACGTACAGTGAAAAACTGTTTTTT. The complete variable domain, with remaining parts taken from reference TRBV28 and TRBJ1-4, reads DVKVTQSSRYLVKRTGEKVFLECVQDMDHENMFWYRQDPGLGLRLIYFSYDVKMKEKGDIPEGYSVSREKKERFSLILESASTNQTSMYLCASSFPGTGTYSEKLFFGSGTQLSVL.

A note on this clonotype: This may be a read error: a much more frequent sequence differs by one nucleotide. V and J are TRBV7-9 and TRBJ1-5; 7 nucleotides align to TRBD1. Germline V gene lookup returns CDR1 SEHNR and CDR2 FQNEAQ (reference sequence). The CDR3 consists of 16 residues. The J segment lost 2 bases and the V segment lost 5 bases, leaving 9 bases of the junction unmatched. CDR3 nucleotides: TGTGCCAGCAGCACCGACAGGGTGGTGGGCAATCAGCCCCAGCATTTT. This translates into CASSTDRVVGNQPQHF.

This clonotype was observed a handful of times. The CDR3 sequence: CSARVRQNEAFF. In DNA, the CDR3 is TGCAGTGCTAGAGTTAGACAGAATGAAGCTTTCTTT. V gene TRBV20-1 combines with J gene TRBJ1-1, with D possibly TRBD1 on 5 matching bases. CDR1 is DFQATT, CDR2 SNEGSKA, per germline (reference sequence). The CDR3 is made up of 12 amino acids. V lost 1 base, J lost 7 bases, and 10 bases lay in between.

The genes are TRBV19 and TRBJ2-7; maybe TRBD1 (6 bases). The V end was cut by 6 bases, the J end by 2 bases, with 26 bases between. This CDR3 contains 18 residues. From germline, CDR1 is LNHDA and CDR2 SQIVND (reference sequence). CDR3 DNA: TGTGCCAGTAGCTTTTCAGACAGGTTTCAGAGAGGGACCTACGAGCAGTACTTC. Encoded protein: CASSFSDRFQRGTYEQYF. The variable domain in full, completed from reference TRBV19 and TRBJ2-7, reads DGGITQSPKYLFRKEGQNVTLSCEQNLNHDAMYWYRQDPGQGLRLIYYSQIVNDFQKGDIAEGYSVSREKKESFPLTVTSAQKNPTAFYLCASSFSDRFQRGTYEQYFGPGTRLTVT.

This clonotype occurred many times. This chain connects TRBV28 to TRBJ1-5; D is ambiguous. From germline, CDR1 is MDHEN and CDR2 SYDVKM. V lost 6 bases and J lost 7, with 16 bases in between. This CDR3 is 14 amino acids long. CDR3 region: CASSNSVGRQPQHF. DNA of the CDR3: TGTGCCAGCAGCAATTCGGTAGGGCGCCAGCCCCAGCATTTT.

This clonotype was counted ten times or more. The V and J genes are TRBV5-6 and TRBJ2-3, with D unclear. The length of the CDR3 is 16 residues. Germline values: CDR1 SGHDT, CDR2 YYEEEE. Trimming pared 0 bases from V and 1 base from J, leaving 12 bases between. The CDR3 is CASSLGSVSRTDTQYF. The CDR3 DNA reads TGTGCCAGCAGCTTGGGGAGCGTGTCCCGCACAGATACGCAGTATTTT. The variable domain in full, with the rest retrieved from reference TRBV5-6 and TRBJ2-3, is DAGVTQSPTHLIKTRGQQVTLRCSPKSGHDTVSWYQQALGQGPQFIFQYYEEEERQRGNFPDRFSGHQFPNYSSELNVNALLLGDSALYLCASSLGSVSRTDTQYFGPGTRLTVL.

This clonotype has more than one count but fewer than ten. The chain recombines TRBV27 with TRBJ1-6; D uncertain. CDR3 size: 19 residues. V was trimmed by 2 bases and J by 0 bases, leaving 17 bases between them. Germline lookup yields CDR1 MNHEY and CDR2 SMNVEV (reference sequence). CDR3 amino acids: CASSLVSADSNSYNSPLHF. CDR3 DNA: TGTGCCAGCAGTTTAGTTTCCGCAGACTCCAACTCCTATAATTCACCCCTCCACTTT.

This clonotype was seen a handful of times. The chain links TRBV29-1 to TRBJ1-1; TRBD1 agrees at 7 bases. Germline V CDR1 and CDR2: SQVTM, ANQGSEA. V lost 6 bases and J lost 4; bases outside the gene matches: 8. There are 13 residues in the CDR3. The CDR3 sequence is CSVGQRTGTEAFF. The CDR3 coding sequence is TGCAGCGTGGGACAGAGGACCGGCACTGAAGCTTTCTTT.

This clonotype was recorded many times. The chain employs TRBV7-2 and TRBJ2-2, with D tentatively TRBD1 or TRBD2 (5 bases each). Germline V gene sequence: CDR1 SGHTA, CDR2 FQGNSA. Trimming removed 3 bases at V and 0 bases at J, with 17 bases between. The CDR3 sequence is 18 residues long. The DNA for the CDR3 is TGTGCCAGCAGCTTTTTGGGTTTGGGGGTCGCGAACACCGGGGAGCTGTTTTTT. The encoded protein is CASSFLGLGVANTGELFF.

In its sample, this clonotype was seen many times. This chain uses TRBV5-1 with TRBJ2-2; D gene uncertain. Germline lookup yields CDR1 SGHRS and CDR2 YFSETQ. The V end lost 0 bases, the J end lost 0 bases, and 12 bases lay between the germline ends. This CDR3 region has 17 residues. The CDR3 sequence: CASSLAVADPNTGELFF. As DNA, the CDR3 is TGCGCCAGCAGCTTGGCCGTGGCAGACCCGAACACCGGGGAGCTGTTTTTT.

This clonotype was counted many times. The chain links TRBV20-1 to TRBJ1-1, with 8 bases aligning to TRBD1. V was clipped by 6 bases and J by 0 bases; unmatched bases: 9. Germline assignment: CDR1 DFQATT and CDR2 SNEGSKA (reference sequence). CDR3 length: 15 amino acids. CDR3 DNA: TGCAGTGCCAACACAGGGGGACCCATGAACACTGAAGCTTTCTTT. Translating gives CSANTGGPMNTEAFF.

This chain links TRBV20-1 with TRBJ2-3, with 7 bases that match TRBD1. J lost 5 bases, V lost 3 bases, and 11 bases had no gene match. The germline gives CDR1 DFQATT, CDR2 SNEGSKA (reference sequence). The CDR3 extends over 15 amino acids. CDR3 sequence reads: CSARGTVKEVDTQYF. In DNA form, the CDR3 reads TGCAGTGCTAGGGGGACAGTAAAAGAAGTAGATACGCAGTATTTT.